This paragraph covers one TCR beta chain sequence. Its matching antigen is unknown. The table came from immunoSEQ multiplex PCR; TCRdb's copy has only in-frame clones and leaves some out. Of 100,000 to 150,000 clones in the sample, 88% were seen once. Trimming removed 3 bases from V and 2 bases from J; junction bases left unmatched: 0. CDR3 length: 14 residues. Germline loops: CDR1 SGDLS, CDR2 YYNGEE. The source of the sample is a study of T cell responses to AZD1222 COVID-19 vaccine. At the level of the study: Doses given second, at about 4 or about 12 weeks, were pooled.

Regarding the study as a whole: The number of AZD1222 recipients seropositive at baseline was only five to seven. Compared with day 0, the breadth and depth of the Spike-specific TCR repertoire rose significantly after two doses of AZD1222. Dominant CD4 TCR responses targeted spike regions 160-218 and 743-854.

The starting material was peripheral blood, obtained on day 0 of AZD1222 vaccination. The chain couples TRBV9 to TRBJ1-3; 9 bases are shared with TRBD1. This TCR derives from an adult in good health. Written as DNA, the CDR3 is TGTGCCAGCAGCGGACAGGGGGCTGGAAACACCATATATTTT. It specifies CASSGQGAGNTIYF.